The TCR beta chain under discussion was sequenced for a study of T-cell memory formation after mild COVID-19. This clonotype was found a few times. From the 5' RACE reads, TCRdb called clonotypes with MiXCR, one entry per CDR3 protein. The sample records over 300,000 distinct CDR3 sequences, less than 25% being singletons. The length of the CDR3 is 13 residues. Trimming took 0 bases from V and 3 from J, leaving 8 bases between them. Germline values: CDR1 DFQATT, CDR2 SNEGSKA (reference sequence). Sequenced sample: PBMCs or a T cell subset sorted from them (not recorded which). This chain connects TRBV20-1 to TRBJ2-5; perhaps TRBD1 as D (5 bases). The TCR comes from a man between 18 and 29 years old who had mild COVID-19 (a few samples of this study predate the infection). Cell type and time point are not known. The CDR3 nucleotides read TGCAGTGCTAGAGAGGGGCGAGAAGAGACCCAGTACTTC. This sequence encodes CSAREGREETQYF.